This T cell receptor (beta chain) was identified in a study of blood T cell repertoires in COVID-19. The wider study: Whether acute or convalescent, the COVID-19 samples came from the United States, Italy and Spain. In each case, the material was cDNA or gDNA derived from T cells, B-cell-depleted T cells, or PBMCs.

A single count supports this clone. Source study methods: Nucleated cell counts were estimated from reference gene primer amplification. TCRdb's table, derived via immunoSEQ multiplex PCR, lists solely in-frame clones and lacks some. That table furnishes V, J and clone size, whereas the DNA furnished D and trimming. This table holds fewer than 300,000 clones, 85% to 90% found once. There are 14 residues in the CDR3. Trimming took 1 base from V and 3 from J, leaving 9 bases between them. CDR1 and CDR2 (germline): LNHNV, YYDKDF (reference sequence). The sequenced material came from peripheral blood. The chain couples TRBV15 to TRBJ1-1; D ambiguous. The source of this sequence is a man between 25 and 39 years old with acute or convalescent COVID-19. CDR3 nucleotides: TGTGCCACCAGCAGAGGTGGAGCGTACACTGAAGCTTTCTTT. This encodes CATSRGGAYTEAFF. Combining the CDR3 with reference TRBV15 and TRBJ1-1 gives the whole variable domain DAMVIQNPRYQVTQFGKPVTLSCSQTLNHNVMYWYQQKSSQAPKLLFHYYDKDFNNEADTPDNFQSRRPNTSFCFLDIRSPGLGDTAMYLCATSRGGAYTEAFFGQGTRLTVV.